Each of the 16 T cell receptor beta chains below was sequenced from the same sample in a study of OX40 agonist ivuxolimab in advanced cancers. Assay: immunoSEQ multiplex PCR; the TCRdb copy retains only in-frame clones and omits some. This table holds some 12,000 clones, 79% found once. Sequenced here: CD4+ or CD8+ T cells sorted from blood, sampled in a trial of the OX40 agonist ivuxolimab. Receptor source: an adult with an advanced solid tumor such as melanoma, head and neck, liver or kidney cancer.

The chain links TRBV7-3 to TRBJ2-7; unclear D gene. There are 13 residues in the CDR3. V was clipped by 3 bases and J by 7 bases, with 13 bases between them. Germline V CDR1 and CDR2: SGHTA, FQGTGA. Here the CDR3 reads CASSLLPDGEQYF. CDR3 nucleotide sequence: TGTGCCAGCAGCTTGTTACCCGACGGGGAGCAGTACTTC.

The V gene is TRBV19, the J gene TRBJ1-5, with 7 bases that match TRBD1. With V trimmed by 4 bases and J by 3 bases, 6 bases remained unmatched. This CDR3 has 15 residues. Looked up from germline, CDR1 is LNHDA and CDR2 is SQIVND (reference sequence). CDR3 nucleotide sequence: TGTGCCAGTAGTACCTGGGACAGACTCAATCAGCCCCAGCATTTT. Encoded protein: CASSTWDRLNQPQHF.

Judged by abundance, this clone is medium-sized (0.01 to 0.1%). The rearrangement joins TRBV2 to TRBJ1-1; D possibly corresponds to TRBD1 (6 bases). The germline gives CDR1 SNHLY, CDR2 FYNNEI. The V end lost 0 bases, the J end lost 5 bases, and 16 bases lay between the germline ends. This CDR3 has 16 amino acids. The DNA of the CDR3 is TGTGCCAGCAGTGAAGCGCCGAGGGGGTGGGGGACTGAAGCTTTCTTT. Translating it yields CASSEAPRGWGTEAFF.

This clone appeared a single time. CDR3 coding DNA: TGTGCCAGCAGTGAAACGGCGGGAGCTGGCGGGGAGCTGTTTTTT. Translating gives CASSETAGAGGELFF. V usage is TRBV6-4 and J usage is TRBJ2-2; 7 bases map to TRBD2. J was trimmed by 7 bases and V by 3 bases; bases with no gene match: 8. This CDR3 comprises 15 residues. Germline V gives CDR1 MRHNA, CDR2 SNTAGT.

The V gene is TRBV28, the J gene TRBJ1-5; D is unresolved. Between the trimmed V and J ends, which lost 6 bases and 0 bases, there was a span of 12 bases. The CDR3 runs 15 residues. Germline V gene lookup returns CDR1 MDHEN and CDR2 SYDVKM. CDR3 protein: CASRTTHYSNQPQHF. The CDR3 region has the DNA TGTGCCAGCAGGACGACACACTATAGCAATCAGCCCCAGCATTTT.

The chain employs TRBV4-1 and TRBJ2-7; unclear D gene. V lost 0 bases, J lost 4 bases, and 7 bases lay in between. Germline CDR1 reads MGHRA; CDR2 reads YSYEKL. The CDR3 consists of 13 residues. CDR3 DNA: TGCGCCAGCAGCCAAGAATTTGGGTACGAGCAGTACTTC. Residues: CASSQEFGYEQYF.

This chain links TRBV6-5 with TRBJ2-2; D is unresolved. The CDR3 is made up of 12 amino acids. Trimming cost V 10 bases and J 8 bases, with 14 bases left between them. Germline V gene lookup returns CDR1 MNHEY and CDR2 SVGAGI. This chain's CDR3 is CAINHGLGELFF. CDR3 DNA: TGTGCCATCAACCACGGCCTGGGGGAGCTGTTTTTT.

This rearrangement joins TRBV15 to TRBJ2-5; 7 bases align to TRBD2. This CDR3 is built from 14 residues. In germline, CDR1 is LNHNV, CDR2 YYDKDF (reference sequence). Trimming took 1 base from V and 5 from J; bases not matched to a gene: 4. CDR3 region: CATSRAGGLETQYF. Written as DNA, the CDR3 is TGTGCCACCAGCAGAGCGGGGGGATTGGAGACCCAGTACTTC.

This chain joins TRBV19 and TRBJ2-3; TRBD1 matches at 9 bases. Unmatched junction bases numbered 5, after V lost 6 bases and J lost 4 bases. The CDR3 runs 14 residues. CDR1 is LNHDA and CDR2 is SQIVND in the germline V gene (reference sequence). In DNA form, the CDR3 reads TGTGCCAGTAGAGGGACAGGGAGTGCAGATACGCAGTATTTT. Encoded protein: CASRGTGSADTQYF. Drawing the rest from reference TRBV19 and TRBJ2-3, the complete variable domain is DGGITQSPKYLFRKEGQNVTLSCEQNLNHDAMYWYRQDPGQGLRLIYYSQIVNDFQKGDIAEGYSVSREKKESFPLTVTSAQKNPTAFYLCASRGTGSADTQYFGPGTRLTVL.

The chain combines TRBV4-3 with TRBJ2-7, with D perhaps TRBD2 (6 bases). CDR3 length: 15 residues. Trimming stripped 1 base from V and 4 bases from J, with 14 bases between. Looked up from germline, CDR1 is LGHNA and CDR2 is YSLEER. The CDR3 sequence is CASSQVLGGRYEQYF. CDR3 coding DNA: TGCGCCAGCAGCCAAGTCCTAGGAGGGAGGTACGAGCAGTACTTC.

This rearrangement joins TRBV28 to TRBJ2-3; TRBD2 is a possible D gene (6 bases). Germline CDR1 MDHEN, CDR2 SYDVKM. V was pared by 6 bases and J by 2 bases, with 15 bases between. This CDR3 comprises 15 residues. CDR3 coding DNA: TGTGCCAGCAGGGGGCGGGGTACGAACACAGATACGCAGTATTTT. It encodes CASRGRGTNTDTQYF.

V usage is TRBV4-3 and J usage is TRBJ1-2, with D tentatively TRBD1 (5 bases). This CDR3 contains 13 residues. V lost 4 bases and J 5 bases, leaving 11 bases between the germline ends. In germline, CDR1 is LGHNA, CDR2 YSLEER. This chain's CDR3 is CASSPRGLYGYTF. The CDR3 nucleotides read TGCGCCAGCAGCCCTAGGGGACTTTATGGCTACACCTTC.

The chain is built from TRBV27 and TRBJ2-1; D is possibly TRBD2 (7 bases). The CDR3 sequence is 14 residues long. Germline CDR1 is MNHEY and CDR2 is SMNVEV (reference sequence). V lost 5 bases to trimming and J lost 9 bases, with 17 bases between them. This CDR3 reads CASSGGAGAVEQFF. In DNA, the CDR3 is TGTGCCAGCAGTGGGGGGGCCGGGGCGGTTGAGCAGTTCTTC.

The chain links TRBV7-6 to TRBJ2-7; D might be TRBD2 (6 bases). Trimming cost V 4 bases and J 0 bases, with 19 bases left between them. Germline values: CDR1 SGHVS, CDR2 FNYEAQ. This CDR3 spans 17 amino acids. Written as DNA, the CDR3 is TGTGCCAGCAGCTCCGGGGGAAGGGACGCCAGCTCCTACGAGCAGTACTTC. Its protein is CASSSGGRDASSYEQYF.

The chain recombines TRBV7-9 with TRBJ2-5; 10 bases are shared with TRBD1. Germline CDR1 and CDR2: SEHNR and FQNEAQ (reference sequence). The V and J ends lost 6 bases and 7 bases, in that order; junction bases with no gene match: 11. This CDR3 is built from 15 residues. CDR3 amino acids: CASRGDPGQGWTQYF. The CDR3 DNA is TGTGCCAGCAGGGGAGACCCGGGACAGGGGTGGACCCAGTACTTC.

V is TRBV29-1 and J is TRBJ2-7; tentatively, D is TRBD1 (5 bases). Germline V gene lookup returns CDR1 SQVTM and CDR2 ANQGSEA. V gave up 3 bases and J gave up 2 bases, with 11 bases separating them. The CDR3 is made up of 13 amino acids. The CDR3 sequence is CSVETELTYEQYF. The CDR3 DNA sequence: TGCAGCGTTGAGACAGAACTAACCTACGAGCAGTACTTC.